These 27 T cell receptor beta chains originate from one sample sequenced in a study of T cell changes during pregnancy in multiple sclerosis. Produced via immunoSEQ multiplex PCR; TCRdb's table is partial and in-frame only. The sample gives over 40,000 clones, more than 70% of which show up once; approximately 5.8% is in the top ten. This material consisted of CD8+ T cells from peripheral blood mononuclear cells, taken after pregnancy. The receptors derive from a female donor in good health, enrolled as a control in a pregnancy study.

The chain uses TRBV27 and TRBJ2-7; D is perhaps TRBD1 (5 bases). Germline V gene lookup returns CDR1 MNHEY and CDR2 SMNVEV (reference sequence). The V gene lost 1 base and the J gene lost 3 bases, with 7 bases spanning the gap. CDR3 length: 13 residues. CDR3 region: CASSLFQGYEQYF. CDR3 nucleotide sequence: TGTGCCAGCAGTTTATTCCAGGGCTACGAGCAGTACTTC.

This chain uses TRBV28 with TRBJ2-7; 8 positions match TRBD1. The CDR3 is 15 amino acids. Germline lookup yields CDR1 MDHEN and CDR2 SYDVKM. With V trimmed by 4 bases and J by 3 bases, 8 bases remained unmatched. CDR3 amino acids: CASSYSSGGGYEQYF. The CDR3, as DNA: TGTGCCAGCAGTTATTCGTCAGGGGGCGGCTACGAGCAGTACTTC.

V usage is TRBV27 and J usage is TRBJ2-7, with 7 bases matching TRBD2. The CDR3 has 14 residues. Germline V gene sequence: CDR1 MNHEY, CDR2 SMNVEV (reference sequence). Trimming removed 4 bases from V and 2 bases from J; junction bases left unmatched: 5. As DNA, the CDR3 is TGTGCCAGCAGTTCCCCCGGGACTACCTACGAGCAGTACTTC. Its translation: CASSSPGTTYEQYF.

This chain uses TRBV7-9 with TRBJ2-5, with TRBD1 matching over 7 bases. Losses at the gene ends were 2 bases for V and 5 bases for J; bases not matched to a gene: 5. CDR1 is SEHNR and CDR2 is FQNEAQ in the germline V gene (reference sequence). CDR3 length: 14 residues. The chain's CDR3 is CASSLRDSVETQYF. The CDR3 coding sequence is TGTGCCAGCAGCTTAAGGGACAGTGTGGAGACCCAGTACTTC.

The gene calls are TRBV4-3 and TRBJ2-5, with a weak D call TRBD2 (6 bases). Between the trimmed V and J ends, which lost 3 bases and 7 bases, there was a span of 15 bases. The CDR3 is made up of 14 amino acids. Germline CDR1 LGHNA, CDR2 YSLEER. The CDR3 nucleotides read TGCGCCAGCAGCCAGGACCGGTTGGAGGGGACCCAGTACTTC. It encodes CASSQDRLEGTQYF.

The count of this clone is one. CDR3 nucleotide sequence: TGTGCCAGCAGCCCTTCGACTAGCGGGGTCGGGAATGAGCAGTTCTTC. Its translation is CASSPSTSGVGNEQFF. The rearrangement joins TRBV7-6 to TRBJ2-1, with 11 bases matching TRBD2. After removal of 5 bases from V and 7 bases from J, the junction contained 10 bases not matched to a gene. The V gene's germline CDR1 is SGHVS and CDR2 FNYEAQ. The CDR3 covers 16 residues.

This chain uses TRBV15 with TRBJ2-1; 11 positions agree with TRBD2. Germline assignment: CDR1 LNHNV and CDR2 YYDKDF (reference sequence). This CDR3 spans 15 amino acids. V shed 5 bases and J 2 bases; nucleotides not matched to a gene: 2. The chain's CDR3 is CATSASGGPYNEQFF. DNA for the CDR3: TGTGCCACCAGCGCTAGCGGGGGGCCCTACAATGAGCAGTTCTTC.

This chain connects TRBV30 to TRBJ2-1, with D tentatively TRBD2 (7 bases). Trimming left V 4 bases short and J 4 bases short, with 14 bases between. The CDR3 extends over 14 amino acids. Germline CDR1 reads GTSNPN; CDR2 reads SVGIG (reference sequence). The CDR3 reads CAWTVGGAYNEQFF. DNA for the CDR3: TGTGCCTGGACTGTAGGGGGGGCTTACAATGAGCAGTTCTTC. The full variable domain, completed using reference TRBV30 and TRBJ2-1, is SQTIHQWPATLVQPVGSPLSLECTVEGTSNPNLYWYRQAAGRGLQLLFYSVGIGQISSEVPQNLSASRPQDRQFILSSKKLLLSDSGFYLCAWTVGGAYNEQFFGPGTRLTVL.

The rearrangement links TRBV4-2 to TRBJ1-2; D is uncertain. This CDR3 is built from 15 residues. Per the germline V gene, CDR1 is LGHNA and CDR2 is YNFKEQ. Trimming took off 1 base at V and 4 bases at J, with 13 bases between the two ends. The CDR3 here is CASSQVFPSPYGYTF. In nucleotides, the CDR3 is TGTGCCAGCAGCCAAGTGTTCCCAAGCCCCTATGGCTACACCTTC.

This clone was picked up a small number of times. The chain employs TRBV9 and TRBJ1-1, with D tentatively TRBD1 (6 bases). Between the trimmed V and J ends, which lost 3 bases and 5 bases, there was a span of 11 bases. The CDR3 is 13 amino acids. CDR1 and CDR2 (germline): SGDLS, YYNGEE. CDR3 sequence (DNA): TGTGCCAGCAGCGCATACAGGGAGACTGAAGCTTTCTTT. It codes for CASSAYRETEAFF.

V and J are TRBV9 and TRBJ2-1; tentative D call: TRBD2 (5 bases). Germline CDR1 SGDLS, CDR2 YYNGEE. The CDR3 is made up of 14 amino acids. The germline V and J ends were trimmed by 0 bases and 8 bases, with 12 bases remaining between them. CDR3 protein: CASSVATVAHEQFF. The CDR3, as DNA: TGTGCCAGCAGCGTAGCTACTGTAGCGCATGAGCAGTTCTTC.

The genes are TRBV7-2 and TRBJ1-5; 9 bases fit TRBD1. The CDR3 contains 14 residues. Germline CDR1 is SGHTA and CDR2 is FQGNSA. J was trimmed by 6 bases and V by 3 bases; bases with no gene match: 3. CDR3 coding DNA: TGTGCCAGCAGCTTGGGACAGGGTACTCAGCCCCAGCATTTT. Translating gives CASSLGQGTQPQHF.

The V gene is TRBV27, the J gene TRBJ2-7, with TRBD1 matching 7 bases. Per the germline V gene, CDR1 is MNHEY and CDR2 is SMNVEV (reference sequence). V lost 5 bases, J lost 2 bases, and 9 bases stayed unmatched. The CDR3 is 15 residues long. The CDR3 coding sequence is TGTGCCAGCAGTCCCTCCGGGACAGCAACCTACGAGCAGTACTTC. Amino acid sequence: CASSPSGTATYEQYF.

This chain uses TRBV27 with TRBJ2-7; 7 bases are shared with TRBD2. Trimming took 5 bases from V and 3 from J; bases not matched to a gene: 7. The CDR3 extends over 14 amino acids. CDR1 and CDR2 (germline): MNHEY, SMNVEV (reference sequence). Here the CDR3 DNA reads TGTGCCAGCAGTACTCGTCTAGCGGTCTACGAGCAGTACTTC. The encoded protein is CASSTRLAVYEQYF.

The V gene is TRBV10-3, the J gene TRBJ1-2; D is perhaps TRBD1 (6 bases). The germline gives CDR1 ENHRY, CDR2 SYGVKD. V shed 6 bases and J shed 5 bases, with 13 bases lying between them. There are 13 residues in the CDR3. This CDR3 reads CAIRTGTGYGYTF. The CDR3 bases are TGTGCCATCAGAACAGGGACGGGTTATGGCTACACCTTC.

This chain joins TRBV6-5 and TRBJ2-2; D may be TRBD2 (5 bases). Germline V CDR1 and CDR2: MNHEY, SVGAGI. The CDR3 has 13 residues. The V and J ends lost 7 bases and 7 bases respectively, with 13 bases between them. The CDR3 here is CASNGDAGGELFF. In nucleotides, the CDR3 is TGTGCCAGCAACGGAGACGCGGGCGGGGAGCTGTTTTTT.

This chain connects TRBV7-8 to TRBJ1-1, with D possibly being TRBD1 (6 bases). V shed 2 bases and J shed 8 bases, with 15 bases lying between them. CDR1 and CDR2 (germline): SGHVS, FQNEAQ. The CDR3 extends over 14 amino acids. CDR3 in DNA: TGTGCCAGCAGCTTATCGGTGAGCACAGGGGAAGCTTTCTTT. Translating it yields CASSLSVSTGEAFF.

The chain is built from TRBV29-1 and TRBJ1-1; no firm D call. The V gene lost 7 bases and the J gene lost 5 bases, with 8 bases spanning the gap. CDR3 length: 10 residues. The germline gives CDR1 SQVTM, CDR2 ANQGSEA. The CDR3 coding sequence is TGCAGCGCCTTCAGGACTGAAGCTTTCTTT. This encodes CSAFRTEAFF.

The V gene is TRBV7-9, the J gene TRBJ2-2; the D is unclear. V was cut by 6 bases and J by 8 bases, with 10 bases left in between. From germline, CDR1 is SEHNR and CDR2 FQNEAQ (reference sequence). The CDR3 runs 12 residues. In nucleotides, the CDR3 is TGTGCCAGCAGTTCACTCCTAGGGGAGCTGTTTTTT. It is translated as CASSSLLGELFF.

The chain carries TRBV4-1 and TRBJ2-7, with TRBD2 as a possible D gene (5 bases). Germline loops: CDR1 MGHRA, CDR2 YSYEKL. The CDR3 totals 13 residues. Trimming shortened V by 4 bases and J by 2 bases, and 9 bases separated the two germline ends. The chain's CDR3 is CASSLRVAYEQYF. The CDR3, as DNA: TGCGCCAGCAGCCTGAGGGTAGCCTACGAGCAGTACTTC.

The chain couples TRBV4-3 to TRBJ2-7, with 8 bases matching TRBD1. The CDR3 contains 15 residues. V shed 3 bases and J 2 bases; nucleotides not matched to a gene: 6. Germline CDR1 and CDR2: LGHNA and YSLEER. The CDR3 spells CASSQGRTGTYEQYF. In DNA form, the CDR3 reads TGCGCCAGCAGCCAGGGTAGGACAGGGACCTACGAGCAGTACTTC.

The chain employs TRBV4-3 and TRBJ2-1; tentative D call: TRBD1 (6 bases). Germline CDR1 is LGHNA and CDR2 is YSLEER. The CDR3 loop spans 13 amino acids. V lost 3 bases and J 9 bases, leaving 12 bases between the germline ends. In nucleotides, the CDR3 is TGCGCCAGCAGCCATACAGGGTTCAGTGAGCAGTTCTTC. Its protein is CASSHTGFSEQFF.

Here the CDR3 reads CASSYNKGYGTDTQYF. The CDR3 DNA follows: TGTGCCAGCAGTTACAATAAGGGGTATGGCACAGATACGCAGTATTTT. This chain joins TRBV6-6 and TRBJ2-3; tentative D call: TRBD1 (5 bases). The V gene's germline CDR1 is MNHNY and CDR2 SVGAGI (reference sequence). This CDR3 region has 16 residues. V was shortened by 2 bases and J by 1 base, with 13 bases between the two germline ends.

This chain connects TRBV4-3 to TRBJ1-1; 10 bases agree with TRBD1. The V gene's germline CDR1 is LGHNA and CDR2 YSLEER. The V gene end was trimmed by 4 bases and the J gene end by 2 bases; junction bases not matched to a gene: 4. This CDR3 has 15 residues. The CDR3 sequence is CASSRLTGGNTEAFF. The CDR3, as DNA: TGCGCCAGCAGCCGCCTGACAGGGGGCAACACTGAAGCTTTCTTT.

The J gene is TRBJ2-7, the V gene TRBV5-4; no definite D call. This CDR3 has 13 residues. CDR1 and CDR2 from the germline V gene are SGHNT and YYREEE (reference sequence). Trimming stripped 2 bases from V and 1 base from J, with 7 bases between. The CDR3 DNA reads TGTGCCAGCAGCTTACGAGATTCCTACGAGCAGTACTTC. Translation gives CASSLRDSYEQYF. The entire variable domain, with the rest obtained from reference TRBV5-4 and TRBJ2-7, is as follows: ETGVTQSPTHLIKTRGQQVTLRCSSQSGHNTVSWYQQALGQGPQFIFQYYREEENGRGNFPPRFSGLQFPNYSSELNVNALELDDSALYLCASSLRDSYEQYFGPGTRLTVT.

CDR3 amino acids: CASSEQGYTDTQYF. The CDR3 DNA reads as TGTGCCAGCAGTGAACAGGGCTACACAGATACGCAGTATTTT. The rearrangement joins TRBV2 to TRBJ2-3; the D gene is possibly TRBD1 (5 bases). The CDR3 length is 14 residues. With 2 bases removed from V and 2 bases from J, the gap between germline ends came to 8 bases. Germline V gene lookup returns CDR1 SNHLY and CDR2 FYNNEI.

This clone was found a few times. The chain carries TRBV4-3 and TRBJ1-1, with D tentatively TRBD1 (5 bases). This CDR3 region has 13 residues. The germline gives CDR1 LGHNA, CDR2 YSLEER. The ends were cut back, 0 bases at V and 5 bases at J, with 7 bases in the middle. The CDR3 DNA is TGCGCCAGCAGCCAAGACAGGGATACTGAAGCTTTCTTT. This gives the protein CASSQDRDTEAFF.